These 20 T cell receptor beta chains were all obtained from the same sample, sequenced in a study of blood T cells in healthy people across ages. For the second PCR, which ran for 7 to 11 cycles, a sample-barcoded 5' primer and a J-beta primer mix were used. TCRdb itself ran the 5' RACE reads through MiXCR, one entry per CDR3 protein. This table has 550,000 to 750,000 distinct CDR3 sequences, more than 20% appearing once. Sample: blood. The origin of the receptors is a man between 70 and 80 years old in good health.

Only a few counts were recorded for this clonotype. This chain connects TRBV27 to TRBJ2-5; 9 nucleotides agree with TRBD1. Germline CDR1 is MNHEY and CDR2 is SMNVEV (reference sequence). After removal of 7 bases from V and 11 bases from J, the junction contained 14 bases not matched to a gene. The CDR3 has 14 residues. In DNA, the CDR3 is TGTGCCAGCAAGAACCGGGACAGGGTAAGAGGGCAGTACTTC. Its protein product is CASKNRDRVRGQYF.

This clonotype has just one count. The chain uses TRBV25-1 and TRBJ1-1; D is perhaps TRBD1 (5 bases). V was cut by 1 base and J by 4 bases, with 13 bases left in between. Germline loops: CDR1 MGHDK, CDR2 SYGVNS. CDR3 length: 15 residues. CDR3 amino acids: CASSESPGGGTEAFF. Here the CDR3 DNA reads TGTGCCAGCAGTGAATCTCCGGGGGGAGGCACTGAAGCTTTCTTT.

The CDR3 coding sequence is TGTGCCAGCAGCTTGACAGGACGGTTCTACGAGCAGTACTTC. This encodes CASSLTGRFYEQYF. The chain joins TRBV7-2 to TRBJ2-7; D is possibly TRBD1 (6 bases). Deletions cut 3 bases from V and 3 bases from J, with 12 bases between. The CDR3 is made up of 14 amino acids. CDR1 SGHTA and CDR2 FQGNSA come from the germline V gene. The entire variable domain, with the rest obtained from reference TRBV7-2 and TRBJ2-7, is as follows: GAGVSQSPSNKVTEKGKDVELRCDPISGHTALYWYRQSLGQGLEFLIYFQGNSAPDKSGLPSDRFSAERTGGSVSTLTIQRTQQEDSAVYLCASSLTGRFYEQYFGPGTRLTVT.

The chain has TRBV12-3 or TRBV12-4 and TRBJ2-3, with 7 bases matching TRBD1. The CDR3 totals 13 residues. J was trimmed by 7 bases and V by 6 bases; bases with no gene match: 7. The CDR3: CASSPTGFYTQYF. The CDR3 region has the DNA TGTGCCAGCAGCCCGACAGGGTTCTATACGCAGTATTTT.

This clonotype has just a few counts. This chain connects TRBV28 to TRBJ2-7; D might be TRBD1 or TRBD2, each matching 5 bases. The V gene lost 5 bases and the J gene lost 0 bases, with 14 bases spanning the gap. This CDR3 region has 15 residues. Germline V lookup: CDR1 MDHEN, CDR2 SYDVKM. CDR3 sequence reads: CASSPQWGSSYEQYF. CDR3 bases: TGTGCCAGCAGTCCCCAATGGGGGAGCTCCTACGAGCAGTACTTC.

J is TRBJ2-5 and V is TRBV4-1, with TRBD1 matching 10 bases. Per the germline V gene, CDR1 is MGHRA and CDR2 is YSYEKL. This CDR3 is 17 amino acids long. V trimming: 4 bases; J trimming: 1 base; junction bases outside the gene matches: 9. CDR3 loop: CASSRGTGASLQETQYF. CDR3 nucleotides: TGCGCCAGCAGCCGCGGGACAGGGGCTTCCCTCCAAGAGACCCAGTACTTC.

This clonotype was seen more than once but under ten times. The CDR3 here is CIGQGADSGANVLTF. Here the CDR3 DNA reads TGCATAGGACAGGGGGCCGACTCTGGGGCCAACGTCCTGACTTTC. The rearrangement links TRBV20-1 to TRBJ2-6, with 11 bases fitting TRBD1. In germline, CDR1 is DFQATT, CDR2 SNEGSKA (reference sequence). The CDR3 has 15 residues.

This clonotype was recorded a few times. The chain is built from TRBV25-1 and TRBJ2-3, with 11 bases identical to TRBD2. There are 15 residues in the CDR3. V shed 4 bases and J 4 bases; nucleotides not matched to a gene: 4. The germline V gene has CDR1 MGHDK and CDR2 SYGVNS. The CDR3 DNA reads TGTGCCAGCAGTGTTGGTAGCGGGAGGGCAGATACGCAGTATTTT. Protein: CASSVGSGRADTQYF.

This clonotype has more than one count but fewer than ten. A much bigger clone sits one base away, suggesting this may be a read error. The J gene is TRBJ2-7, the V gene TRBV29-1; 9 bases align to TRBD1. This CDR3 is built from 14 residues. Germline lookup yields CDR1 SQVTM and CDR2 ANQGSEA. Unmatched junction bases numbered 12, after V lost 6 bases and J lost 6 bases. The CDR3 protein is CSVFSGTGLCEQYF. For the CDR3, the DNA is TGCAGCGTCTTCTCCGGGACAGGGCTCTGCGAGCAGTACTTC.

CDR3 sequence: CASSLLPRSYEQYF. CDR3 DNA sequence: TGTGCCAGCAGTCTACTCCCTCGCTCCTACGAGCAGTACTTC. The rearrangement uses TRBV2 and TRBJ2-5, with unresolved D. The J call may be faulty, since TRBJ2-7 better matches the DNA end. Germline-derived CDR1 and CDR2 are SNHLY and FYNNEI. The CDR3 sequence is 14 residues long.

V and J are TRBV14 and TRBJ2-5, with a weak D call TRBD1 (6 bases). CDR3 size: 14 residues. V was cut by 5 bases and J by 5 bases, with 15 bases left in between. Germline CDR1 and CDR2: SGHDN and FVKESK. The CDR3: CASSLIQGRETQYF. Here the CDR3 DNA reads TGTGCCAGCAGCTTAATACAGGGAAGGGAGACCCAGTACTTC.

The rearrangement uses TRBV21-1 and TRBJ2-5; the DNA was not compared with TRBD2, the D call given in the table. The end of the DNA is better explained by TRBJ2-7, so the J call may be wrong. TRBV21-1 is labeled a pseudogene. This CDR3 is built from 18 residues. Written as DNA, the CDR3 is TGTGCCAGCAGCAGAGGACTAGCGGGAGTCTCCGTGTTTAACGAGCAGTACTTC. Translation gives CASSRGLAGVSVFNEQYF.

This clonotype was detected ten times or more. V usage is TRBV28 and J usage is TRBJ2-7; D is uncertain. Germline V gene data show CDR1 as MDHEN and CDR2 as SYDVKM. The germline V and J ends were trimmed by 7 bases and 0 bases, with 16 bases remaining between them. This CDR3 spans 15 amino acids. The DNA for the CDR3 is TGTGCCAGCATCGGGCTCGACGGCGTCTCCTACGAGCAGTACTTC. It encodes CASIGLDGVSYEQYF.

This rearrangement joins TRBV3-1 to TRBJ1-2; D is unresolved. V shed 0 bases and J shed 2 bases, with 16 bases lying between them. The CDR3 runs to 17 residues. The germline V gene encodes CDR1 LGHDT and CDR2 YNNKEL (reference sequence). CDR3 sequence: CASSQDGVRTPNYGYTF. CDR3 bases: TGTGCCAGCAGCCAAGATGGGGTTAGGACTCCAAACTATGGCTACACCTTC.

This sequence joins TRBV5-7 and TRBJ2-7; 9 nucleotides line up with TRBD1. TRBV5-7 is noted as an ORF with a role that remains uncertain. The CDR3 runs 15 residues. V dropped 7 bases and J dropped 1; count of bases not matched to a gene: 9. The CDR3 reads CASPSGGTGSYEQYF. The DNA for the CDR3 is TGTGCCAGCCCTAGTGGCGGGACAGGGTCCTACGAGCAGTACTTC.

The rearrangement joins TRBV20-1 to TRBJ1-4, with TRBD1 matching over 7 bases. CDR1 DFQATT and CDR2 SNEGSKA come from the germline V gene (reference sequence). The CDR3 is 14 amino acids. V dropped 2 bases and J dropped 8; count of bases not matched to a gene: 8. CDR3 amino acids: CSARWQGDYEKLFF. For the CDR3, the DNA is TGCAGTGCTAGATGGCAGGGGGATTACGAAAAACTGTTTTTT.

The chain carries TRBV6-2 or TRBV6-3 and TRBJ1-1; tentative D call: TRBD1 (5 bases). V was shortened by 7 bases and J by 3 bases, with 12 bases between the two germline ends. The germline V gene has CDR1 MNHEY and CDR2 SVGEGT. This CDR3 is 13 amino acids long. The DNA for the CDR3 is TGTGCCAGCAACCCTTCGGGGGACACTGAAGCTTTCTTT. Its protein product is CASNPSGDTEAFF.

V and J are TRBV7-2 and TRBJ2-7, with D tentatively TRBD1 (6 bases). Per germline, CDR1 SGHTA and CDR2 FQGNSA. Trimming removed 2 bases from V and 1 base from J, with 9 bases in between. CDR3 length: 14 residues. This chain's CDR3 is CASSLPQGSYEQYF. Here the CDR3 DNA reads TGTGCCAGCAGCTTACCCCAGGGGTCCTACGAGCAGTACTTC.

The chain recombines TRBV9 with TRBJ2-3, with D possibly being TRBD2 (5 bases). Per the germline V gene, CDR1 is SGDLS and CDR2 is YYNGEE. The ends were cut back, 4 bases at V and 5 bases at J, with 17 bases in the middle. This CDR3 spans 15 amino acids. DNA for the CDR3: TGTGCCAGCAGCCTTTCGTGGGAGAGGGAAGATACGCAGTATTTT. This codes for CASSLSWEREDTQYF.

The chain has TRBV25-1 and TRBJ1-1, with 7 bases fitting TRBD1. V was clipped by 3 bases and J by 0 bases; unmatched bases: 4. The CDR3 totals 15 residues. Per germline, CDR1 MGHDK and CDR2 SYGVNS. CDR3 amino acids: CASSETGTVNTEAFF. The CDR3 DNA sequence: TGTGCCAGCAGTGAGACCGGGACAGTGAACACTGAAGCTTTCTTT.